This T cell receptor beta chain was recovered during a study of shared clonotypes between healthy human individuals. Repertoires were generated with immunoSEQ multiplex PCR, while TCRdb's copy carries only in-frame clones and drops some. This table holds more than 1.2 million clones, just under 99% found once. Input material: naive CD4+ T cells sorted from blood. This sample's subset: CD45RA+ positively selected. The sequence was collected from a man younger than 40 in good health.

This chain's CDR3 is CASSRTRDRGGGDTQYF. The DNA for the CDR3 is TGCGCCAGCAGCCGGACGAGAGACAGGGGCGGGGGAGATACGCAGTATTTT. The chain carries TRBV5-1 and TRBJ2-3; a possible D gene is TRBD1 (8 bases). The CDR3 spans 17 residues. Per the germline V gene, CDR1 is SGHRS and CDR2 is YFSETQ. With 4 bases removed from V and 5 bases from J, the gap between germline ends came to 23 bases.